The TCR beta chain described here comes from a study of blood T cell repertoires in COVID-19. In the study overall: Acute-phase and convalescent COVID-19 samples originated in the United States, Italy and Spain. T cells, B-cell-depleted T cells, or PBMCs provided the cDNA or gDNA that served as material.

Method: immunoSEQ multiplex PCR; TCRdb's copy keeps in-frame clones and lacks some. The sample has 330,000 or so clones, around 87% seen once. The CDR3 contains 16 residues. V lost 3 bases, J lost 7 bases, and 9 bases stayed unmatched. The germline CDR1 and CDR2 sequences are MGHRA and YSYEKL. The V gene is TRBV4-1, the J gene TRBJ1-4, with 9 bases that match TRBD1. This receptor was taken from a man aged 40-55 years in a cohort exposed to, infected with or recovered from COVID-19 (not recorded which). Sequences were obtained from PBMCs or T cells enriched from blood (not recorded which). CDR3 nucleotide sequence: TGCGCCAGCAGCCATCCCCCGGGACAGGGCCCTGAAAAACTGTTTTTT. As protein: CASSHPPGQGPEKLFF.